Sequencing of this T cell receptor (beta chain) was carried out in a study of T cell responses to AZD1222 COVID-19 vaccine. Study-level findings and limits: Nearly half of spike-specific TCRs reportedly target variant regions that are unmutated in the B.1.351 and B.1.1.7 variants.

CDR3 length: 14 amino acids. In germline, CDR1 is SGDLS, CDR2 YYNGEE. The V gene lost 0 bases and the J gene lost 2 bases, with 5 bases spanning the gap. The data were produced by immunoSEQ multiplex PCR, yet TCRdb's version contains in-frame clones alone and is incomplete. The repertoire holds about 140,000 clones, with around 88% as singletons. This clone was seen only once. The target antigen is unknown. The sequences come from peripheral blood, collected on day 0 of AZD1222 vaccination. The chain joins TRBV9 to TRBJ1-4; D uncertain. The receptor was derived from an adult in good health. The CDR3 is CASSVEWTNEKLFF. The CDR3 DNA reads TGTGCCAGCAGCGTAGAGTGGACTAATGAAAAACTGTTTTTT. The entire variable domain, with the rest obtained from reference TRBV9 and TRBJ1-4, is as follows: DSGVTQTPKHLITATGQRVTLRCSPRSGDLSVYWYQQSLDQGLQFLIQYYNGEERAKGNILERFSAQQFPDLHSELNLSSLELGDSALYFCASSVEWTNEKLFFGSGTQLSVL.